The present T cell receptor beta chain was sequenced within a study of shared clonotypes between healthy human individuals. Study results and limitations: Sequencing depth was expected to influence donor clonotype sharing.

Genomic DNA per cell subset filled all wells of several immunoSEQ plates. Libraries were prepared by immunoSEQ multiplex PCR; TCRdb keeps only in-frame clonotypes and omits some of them. The table has roughly 2 million clones, roughly 94% seen once. In the case of this clone: Its antigen is unknown. This sample includes further DNA sequences coding for the same CDR3.

This receptor was obtained from a man between 18 and 29 years old in good health. What was sequenced was naive CD4+ T cells sorted from blood. Indicated subset: CD45RA+ positively selected.

In DNA form, the CDR3 reads TGCGCCAGCAGCCAAGGAGGCGGCTACGAGCAGTACTTC. Amino acid sequence: CASSQGGGYEQYF. The genes are TRBV4-3 and TRBJ2-7; D gene unclear. The CDR3 totals 13 residues. V shed 1 base and J shed 3 bases, with 7 bases lying between them. Germline lookup yields CDR1 LGHNA and CDR2 YSLEER.